The sequence of this T cell receptor (beta chain) was determined in a study of T cell repertoires in cytomegalovirus infection. On the study more broadly: Public signatures in TCR beta pointed to CMV infection and matching HLA type. Study observations and caveats: Carriers of CMV and the relevant HLA type were discriminated by public TCR beta frequency.

TCRdb re-derived calls from the reads in MiXCR, one entry per CDR3 protein. The sample consists of about 300,000 distinct CDR3 sequences, approximately 10% of them appearing once. This clonotype was counted at least ten times. Its antigen is still unknown. This receptor was taken from a human donor in good health (CMV status not recorded). Some clones in this sample may be carry-over from other donors' samples. The sample consisted of PBMCs.

The CDR3 here is CASGGGYTNTGELFF. CDR3 DNA: TGTGCCAGCGGTGGAGGCTATACGAACACCGGGGAGCTGTTTTTT. The chain carries TRBV7-9 and TRBJ2-2, with D possibly being TRBD2 (5 bases). CDR1 and CDR2 (germline): SEHNR, FQNEAQ (reference sequence). The CDR3 runs to 15 residues. The V gene lost 8 bases and the J gene lost 0 bases, with 13 bases spanning the gap.